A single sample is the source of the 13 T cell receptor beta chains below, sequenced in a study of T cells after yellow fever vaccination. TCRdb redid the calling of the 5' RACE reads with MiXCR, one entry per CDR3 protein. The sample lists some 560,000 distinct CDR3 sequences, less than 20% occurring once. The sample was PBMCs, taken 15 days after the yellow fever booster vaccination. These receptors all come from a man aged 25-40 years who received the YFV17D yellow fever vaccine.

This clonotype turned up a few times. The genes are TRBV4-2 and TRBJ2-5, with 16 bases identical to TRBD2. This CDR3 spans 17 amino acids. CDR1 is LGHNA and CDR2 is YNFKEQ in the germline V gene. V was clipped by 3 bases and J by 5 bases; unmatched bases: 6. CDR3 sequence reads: CASSQGLAGGLSETQYF. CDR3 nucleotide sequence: TGTGCCAGCAGCCAGGGACTAGCGGGAGGGTTAAGTGAGACCCAGTACTTC.

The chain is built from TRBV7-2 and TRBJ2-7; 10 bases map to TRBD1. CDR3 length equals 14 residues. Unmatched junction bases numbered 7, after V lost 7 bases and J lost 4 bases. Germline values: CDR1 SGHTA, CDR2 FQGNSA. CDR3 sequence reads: CASTLGQGIYEQYF. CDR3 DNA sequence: TGTGCCAGCACTTTGGGACAGGGGATTTACGAGCAGTACTTC.

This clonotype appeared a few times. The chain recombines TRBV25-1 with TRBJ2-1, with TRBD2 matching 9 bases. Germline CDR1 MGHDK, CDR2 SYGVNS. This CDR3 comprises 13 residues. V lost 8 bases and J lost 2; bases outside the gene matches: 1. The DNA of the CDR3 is TGTGCCAGCCTAGCGGGAACCTACAATGAGCAGTTCTTC. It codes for CASLAGTYNEQFF.

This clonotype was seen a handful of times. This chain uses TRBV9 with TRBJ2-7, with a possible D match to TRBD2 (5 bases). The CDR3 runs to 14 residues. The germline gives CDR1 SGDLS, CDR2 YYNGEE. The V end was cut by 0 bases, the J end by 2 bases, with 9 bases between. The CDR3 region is CASSVALAAYEQYF. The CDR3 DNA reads TGTGCCAGCAGCGTAGCTCTAGCAGCCTACGAGCAGTACTTC.

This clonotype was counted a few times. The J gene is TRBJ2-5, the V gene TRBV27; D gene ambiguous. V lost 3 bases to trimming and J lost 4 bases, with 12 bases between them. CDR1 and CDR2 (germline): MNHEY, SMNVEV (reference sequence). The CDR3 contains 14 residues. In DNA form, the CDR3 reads TGTGCCAGCAGTTTCCACACGGCACCAGAGACCCAGTACTTC. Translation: CASSFHTAPETQYF.

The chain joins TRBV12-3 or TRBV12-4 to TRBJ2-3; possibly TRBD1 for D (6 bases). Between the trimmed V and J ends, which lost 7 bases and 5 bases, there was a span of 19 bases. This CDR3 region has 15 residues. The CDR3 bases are TGTGCCAGCACCGCTTGGACAGCCCAGGGAGATACGCAGTATTTT. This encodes CASTAWTAQGDTQYF.

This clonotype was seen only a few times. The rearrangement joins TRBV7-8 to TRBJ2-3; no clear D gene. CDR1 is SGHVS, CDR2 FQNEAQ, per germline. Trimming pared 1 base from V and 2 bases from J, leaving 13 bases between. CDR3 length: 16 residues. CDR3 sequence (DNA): TGTGCCAGCAGCTTAGAGTTTCTTAATCCCACAGATACGCAGTATTTT. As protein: CASSLEFLNPTDTQYF.

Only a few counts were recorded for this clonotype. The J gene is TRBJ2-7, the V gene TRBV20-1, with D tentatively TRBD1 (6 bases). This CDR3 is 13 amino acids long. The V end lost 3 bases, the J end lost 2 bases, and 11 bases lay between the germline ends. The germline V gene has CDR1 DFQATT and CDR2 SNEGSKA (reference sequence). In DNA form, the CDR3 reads TGCAGTGCTAGCGACAGGCCGGCCTACGAGCAGTACTTC. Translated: CSASDRPAYEQYF.

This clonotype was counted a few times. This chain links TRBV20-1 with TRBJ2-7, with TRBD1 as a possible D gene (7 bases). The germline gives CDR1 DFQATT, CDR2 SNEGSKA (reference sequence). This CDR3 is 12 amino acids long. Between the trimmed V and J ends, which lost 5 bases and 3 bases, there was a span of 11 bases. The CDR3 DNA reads TGCAGTGCTGCCAGGGGGGACTACGAGCAGTACTTC. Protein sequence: CSAARGDYEQYF.

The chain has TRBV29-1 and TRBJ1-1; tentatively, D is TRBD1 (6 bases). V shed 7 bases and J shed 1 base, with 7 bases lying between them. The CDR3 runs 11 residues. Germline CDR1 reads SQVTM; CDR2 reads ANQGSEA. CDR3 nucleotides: TGCAGCGGACAGGAGAACACTGAAGCTTTCTTT. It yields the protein CSGQENTEAFF.

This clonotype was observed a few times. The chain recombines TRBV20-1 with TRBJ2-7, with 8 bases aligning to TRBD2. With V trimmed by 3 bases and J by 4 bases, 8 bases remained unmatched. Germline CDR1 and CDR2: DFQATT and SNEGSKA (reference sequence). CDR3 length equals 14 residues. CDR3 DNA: TGCAGTGCTAGGGAAGGAGCGGGAGAGTACGAGCAGTACTTC. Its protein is CSAREGAGEYEQYF.

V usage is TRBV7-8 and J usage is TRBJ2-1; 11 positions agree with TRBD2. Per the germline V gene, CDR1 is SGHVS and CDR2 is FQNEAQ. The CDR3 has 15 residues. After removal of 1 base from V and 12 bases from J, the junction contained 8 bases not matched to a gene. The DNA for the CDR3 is TGTGCCAGCAGCTTAGATCTAGCGGGAGGTTTAGGGCAGTTCTTC. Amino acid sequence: CASSLDLAGGLGQFF. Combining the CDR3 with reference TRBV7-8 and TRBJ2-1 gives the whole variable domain GAGVSQSPRYKVAKRGQDVALRCDPISGHVSLFWYQQALGQGPEFLTYFQNEAQLDKSGLPSDRFFAERPEGSVSTLKIQRTQQEDSAVYLCASSLDLAGGLGQFFGPGTRLTVL.

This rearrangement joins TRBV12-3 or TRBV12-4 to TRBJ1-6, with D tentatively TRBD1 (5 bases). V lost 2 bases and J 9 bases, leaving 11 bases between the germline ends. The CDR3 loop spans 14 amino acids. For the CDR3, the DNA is TGTGCCAGCAGTTTACAGGGTGTCGTTTCACCCCTCCACTTT. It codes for CASSLQGVVSPLHF.